This TCR beta chain was observed in a study of T cells in Graves' hyperthyroidism and ophthalmopathy. Amplified TCR beta CDR3 regions derived from RNA transcripts. HTBI primers were employed in a first-round RT-PCR of the TCR CDR3. TCRdb re-analysed the multiplex PCR reads in MiXCR, keeping a single row per CDR3 protein. The table shows some 720,000 distinct CDR3 sequences, with 16% occurring only once. Findings and caveats of the study: Expanded thyroid clonotypes (above 0.001) were mostly also found in blood.

CDR1 MDHEN and CDR2 SYDVKM come from the germline V gene. Trimming removed 5 bases at V and 0 bases at J, with 13 bases between. The CDR3 loop spans 15 amino acids. This clonotype was seen many times. Its antigen is not identified. The sequencing input was blood. The TCR was taken from a man between 18 and 29 years old with Graves' hyperthyroidism. The chain has TRBV28 and TRBJ1-2; tentative D call: TRBD1 (5 bases). CDR3 region: CASSPRQRTNYGYTF. The CDR3 DNA sequence: TGTGCCAGCAGTCCCAGACAGAGAACTAACTATGGCTACACCTTC.